What follows are 16 T cell receptor beta chains derived from one specimen sequenced in a study of cytomegalovirus exposure and HLA in healthy donors. Measured with immunoSEQ multiplex PCR; TCRdb has only the in-frame clones, and not every one. The sample lists 200,000 to 250,000 clones, roughly 84% seen once, with more than 10% in the top ten. Sequencing was done on a sample of PBMCs. The source of these receptors is a man between 18 and 35 years old in good health and CMV-seropositive.

The V gene is TRBV5-5, the J gene TRBJ2-5; 7 bases agree with TRBD1. This CDR3 has 13 amino acids. V shed 4 bases and J 4 bases; nucleotides not matched to a gene: 4. Germline-derived CDR1 and CDR2 are SGHKS and YYEKEE (reference sequence). The CDR3 coding sequence is TGTGCCAGCAGCAACGGGACAGTAGAGACCCAGTACTTC. Translation: CASSNGTVETQYF.

This clone was detected a few times. The V call is TRBV4-1, the J call TRBJ2-2; D ambiguous. Looked up from germline, CDR1 is MGHRA and CDR2 is YSYEKL. The V and J ends lost 4 bases and 0 bases respectively, with 15 bases between them. The CDR3 runs 17 residues. The CDR3 spells CASSLTLDRPNTGELFF. CDR3 in DNA: TGCGCCAGCAGCCTGACCTTGGACCGACCGAACACCGGGGAGCTGTTTTTT.

V gene TRBV4-1 combines with J gene TRBJ2-7; D may correspond to TRBD1 or TRBD2 (5 bases each). CDR1 is MGHRA and CDR2 is YSYEKL in the germline V gene. The CDR3 is 16 amino acids. V was cut by 0 bases and J by 0 bases, with 12 bases left in between. The CDR3 protein is CASSQDEGRASYEQYF. The CDR3 nucleotides read TGCGCCAGCAGCCAAGACGAGGGCAGGGCCTCCTACGAGCAGTACTTC.

This chain joins TRBV28 and TRBJ1-2; D not resolved. CDR1 is MDHEN, CDR2 SYDVKM, per germline. V was shortened by 5 bases and J by 7 bases, with 20 bases between the two germline ends. There are 15 residues in the CDR3. The CDR3: CASSGVSRVKGGYTF. The CDR3, as DNA: TGTGCCAGCAGTGGGGTGTCCCGGGTAAAGGGTGGCTACACCTTC.

V usage is TRBV25-1 and J usage is TRBJ1-2, with D tentatively TRBD1 (5 bases). The CDR3 sequence is 12 residues long. The V gene lost 3 bases and the J gene lost 4 bases, with 6 bases spanning the gap. Per the germline V gene, CDR1 is MGHDK and CDR2 is SYGVNS. The DNA of the CDR3 is TGTGCCAGCAGTGAGGGGGGCTATGGCTACACCTTC. Amino acids: CASSEGGYGYTF.

This clone has a handful of counts. CDR3 nucleotide sequence: TGTGCCAGCAGTTACGGACTAGCGGGAGCCTACGAGCAGTACTTC. Translation: CASSYGLAGAYEQYF. The chain couples TRBV6-5 to TRBJ2-7, with TRBD2 matching over 13 bases. The junction had 0 bases not matched to a gene; V was cut back by 2 bases and J by 2 bases. The CDR3 has 15 amino acids. Germline CDR1 MNHEY, CDR2 SVGAGI.

The V and J genes are TRBV11-2 and TRBJ1-2; D is ambiguous. V gave up 4 bases and J gave up 1 base, with 10 bases separating them. This CDR3 is 14 amino acids long. From germline, CDR1 is SGHAT and CDR2 FQNNGV. The CDR3 region is CASSSYTGNYGYTF. CDR3 nucleotides: TGTGCCAGCAGCTCTTACACGGGTAACTATGGCTACACCTTC.

The rearrangement joins TRBV4-1 to TRBJ1-5, with TRBD1 matching over 8 bases. J lost 4 bases, V lost 6 bases, and 2 bases had no gene match. Looked up from germline, CDR1 is MGHRA and CDR2 is YSYEKL. The CDR3 is 13 residues long. The CDR3, as DNA: TGCGCCAGCAGAGGACAGGGAAATCAGCCCCAGCATTTT. This sequence encodes CASRGQGNQPQHF.

This rearrangement joins TRBV9 to TRBJ1-2; TRBD1 aligns across 10 bases. Germline V lookup: CDR1 SGDLS, CDR2 YYNGEE. The ends lost 4 bases at V and 9 bases at J; junction bases unmatched: 9. The CDR3 consists of 14 residues. The CDR3 loop is CASSFSDRGNSYTF. Written as DNA, the CDR3 is TGTGCCAGCAGCTTTTCGGACAGGGGGAACAGCTACACCTTC.

This rearrangement joins TRBV6-5 to TRBJ2-5; 13 nucleotides align to TRBD2. CDR1 MNHEY and CDR2 SVGAGI come from the germline V gene. The J segment lost 5 bases and the V segment lost 6 bases, leaving 6 bases of the junction unmatched. The CDR3 loop spans 15 amino acids. CDR3 in amino acids: CASSPGLAGMETQYF. Here the CDR3 DNA reads TGTGCCAGCAGCCCGGGACTAGCGGGAATGGAGACCCAGTACTTC.

The chain employs TRBV5-6 and TRBJ2-3; TRBD1 agrees at 10 bases. The CDR3 has 15 amino acids. Germline V lookup: CDR1 SGHDT, CDR2 YYEEEE. V lost 1 base to trimming and J lost 3 bases; unmatched junction nucleotides: 2. CDR3 sequence: CASSLPGQGTDTQYF. The CDR3 bases are TGTGCCAGCAGCTTGCCGGGACAGGGGACAGATACGCAGTATTTT.

V gene TRBV6-6 combines with J gene TRBJ2-7, with D tentatively TRBD2 (6 bases). V gave up 5 bases and J gave up 13 bases, with 21 bases separating them. The CDR3 is 13 residues long. The germline V gene has CDR1 MNHNY and CDR2 SVGAGI (reference sequence). CDR3 in DNA: TGTGCCAGCAGTCCCCAGAAGGGGCTAGCGACATACTTC. This encodes CASSPQKGLATYF.

The chain employs TRBV9 and TRBJ1-1; a possible D gene is TRBD1 (6 bases). From germline, CDR1 is SGDLS and CDR2 YYNGEE. The CDR3 is 14 residues long. Trimming removed 4 bases from V and 1 base from J, with 11 bases in between. The CDR3 coding sequence is TGTGCCAGCAGCCCTTCGGGACAGAACACTGAAGCTTTCTTT. Translating it yields CASSPSGQNTEAFF.

The chain has TRBV29-1 and TRBJ2-1; 8 bases line up with TRBD1. The germline V gene encodes CDR1 SQVTM and CDR2 ANQGSEA. J lost 5 bases, V lost 1 base, and 4 bases had no gene match. The CDR3 length is 14 residues. This chain's CDR3 is CSVEGTGRDNEQFF. CDR3 coding DNA: TGCAGCGTTGAAGGGACAGGGCGGGACAATGAGCAGTTCTTC.

The J gene is TRBJ1-1, the V gene TRBV5-6; 8 bases agree with TRBD1. Germline trimming cut 2 bases from V and 8 bases from J; bases unmatched to any gene: 5. CDR1 SGHDT and CDR2 YYEEEE come from the germline V gene. The CDR3 is made up of 13 amino acids. CDR3 region: CASSFKDREEAFF. The CDR3 nucleotides are TGTGCCAGCAGCTTCAAGGACAGGGAAGAAGCTTTCTTT.

This clone was recorded once. The rearrangement links TRBV30 to TRBJ2-1; D remains ambiguous. V lost 3 bases and J lost 7, with 13 bases in between. The CDR3 totals 13 residues. Germline values: CDR1 GTSNPN, CDR2 SVGIG (reference sequence). The CDR3 region is CAWSRAPRNEQFF. The CDR3 region has the DNA TGTGCCTGGAGCCGGGCCCCGAGGAATGAGCAGTTCTTC. Filled out from reference TRBV30 and TRBJ2-1, the complete variable domain reads SQTIHQWPATLVQPVGSPLSLECTVEGTSNPNLYWYRQAAGRGLQLLFYSVGIGQISSEVPQNLSASRPQDRQFILSSKKLLLSDSGFYLCAWSRAPRNEQFFGPGTRLTVL.